This TCR beta chain comes out of a study of post-analysis software for immune sequencing data. The CDR3 runs to 17 residues. Sequencing libraries made from TCR beta cDNA carried unique molecular identifiers. There were 1 to 10 million T cells, and about 500,000 cDNA molecules came from them. TCRdb passed the PCR reads through MiXCR, listing each CDR3 protein once. The table records about 800,000 distinct CDR3 sequences, 25% to 30% of them present only once. General study points: Four or five TRBV segments, including TRBV5-6, TRBV5-1 and TRBV20-1, were more frequent in patients than controls. Controls' normalized Chao1 diversity significantly exceeded that of multiple sclerosis patients. Strong same-batch co-clustering of samples appeared with F measure clustering.

A note on this clonotype: The antigen is unknown. The germline gene is not matched at one end of the junction; a read error may be the cause.

The chain uses TRBV12-3 or TRBV12-4 and TRBJ1-3; TRBD1 matches at 10 bases. Sequenced sample: blood. The source of this sequence is a girl between 5 and 17 years old with multiple sclerosis. CDR3 loop: CASSFRAGTGDGNTVYF. The CDR3 DNA is TGTGCCAGCAGTTTTCGGGCCGGGACAGGGGACGGAAACACCGTATATTTT.